What follows is one TCR beta chain and its context. Trimming shortened V by 1 base and J by 4 bases, and 7 bases separated the two germline ends. Per germline, CDR1 LNHDA and CDR2 SQIVND (reference sequence). The CDR3 runs to 13 residues. This record comes from a study of blood T cell repertoires in COVID-19. Whole-study context: Sites in the United States, Italy and Spain provided acute and convalescent COVID-19 samples. PBMCs, B-cell-depleted T cells, or T cells were the source of the cDNA or gDNA that made up the material.

Original processing notes: For nucleated cells, counts were estimated from reference gene primer amplification. Clones were sequenced by immunoSEQ multiplex PCR, and TCRdb holds only the in-frame ones, with some missing. V, J and clone size were drawn from that table, and D and trimming were deduced from the DNA. The sample lists about 250,000 clones; 65% to 90% were seen once. The study assigned cohorts using participant-reported clinical history. This TCR was sampled from a woman in her 50s with acute COVID-19. The chain links TRBV19 to TRBJ1-2; D gene ambiguous. Sequencing was done on a sample of PBMCs or T cells enriched from blood (not recorded which). CDR3 bases: TGTGCCAGTAGTATAGCCCCCAGCTATGGCTACACCTTC. The encoded protein is CASSIAPSYGYTF.